Listed here is a single T cell receptor (beta chain). The data belong to a study of shared clonotypes between healthy human individuals. Study-wide background: The donor pool was made up of two women and a few men aged 18 to 49. Three plates each covered CD4 naive and memory; CD8 naive two, CD8 memory one.

As processed by the authors: Filtering differed for immunoSEQ, which gave only junction sequences without quality scores. The table came from immunoSEQ multiplex PCR; TCRdb's copy has only in-frame clones and leaves some out. The V and J calls and the clone size are those of that table, but D and trimming were determined from the DNA. The sample shows roughly 1,800,000 clones, roughly 94% of them seen only once. Trimming took 6 bases from V and 10 from J; bases not matched to a gene: 9. The CDR3 contains 15 residues. Per the germline V gene, CDR1 is MNHNY and CDR2 is SVGAGI (reference sequence). Naive CD8 cells comprised CD45RO-negative, CCR7-positively selected cells, excluding terminally differentiated effector memory CD45RA+ cells. Donors included only healthy HIV-negative adults lacking recent acute infections or vaccinations.

The sequence derives from a young man in good health. The chain combines TRBV6-6 with TRBJ1-6, with 10 bases aligning to TRBD1. The sequencing sample was made of naive CD8+ T cells sorted from blood. CDR3 sequence: CASREAGTGDSPLHF. CDR3 DNA sequence: TGTGCCAGCAGGGAGGCTGGGACAGGGGACTCACCCCTCCACTTT.